These T cell receptor beta chains were read from a single sample in a study of blood T cell repertoires in COVID-19. Libraries were prepared by immunoSEQ multiplex PCR; TCRdb keeps only in-frame clonotypes and omits some of them. Among some 390,000 clones listed, approximately 90% were seen once. Sequencing input: peripheral blood. The receptors originated from a woman aged 40 to 49 with COVID-19, enrolled during active disease. The CDR3 runs from the conserved cysteine through the conserved F or W. D genes are given only for firm matches.

V	D	J	CDR3
TRBV18	NA	TRBJ1-5	CASSPDSRNQPQHF
TRBV9	NA	TRBJ1-1	CASSRGGDTEAFF
TRBV12-3/TRBV12-4	NA	TRBJ1-1	CASRSGDYTEAFF
TRBV12-5	NA	TRBJ1-1	CASGLGPGLVENTEAFF
TRBV3-1/TRBV3-2	TRBD1	TRBJ1-2	CASSQVAGQGSYGYTF
TRBV4-3	TRBD1	TRBJ1-2	CASSQGRGLSGYTF
TRBV23-1	NA	TRBJ1-1	CASSQSVRRDTEAFF
TRBV25-1	NA	TRBJ1-2	CASTPPGGQDYGYTF
TRBV5-1	NA	TRBJ1-5	CASSLGGEGQPQHF
TRBV2	NA	TRBJ1-5	CASSDGFAGNQPQHF
TRBV24-1	TRBD1	TRBJ2-7	CATSQPKGAHEQYF
TRBV7-6	TRBD2	TRBJ2-3	CASSLQLAGARPDTQYF
TRBV14	NA	TRBJ1-2	CASSLSGTRRGYTF
TRBV5-1	TRBD2	TRBJ2-1	CASSSRTSGRAFLVGEQFF
TRBV5-1	NA	TRBJ1-4	CASSFLGGGVEKLFF
TRBV27	NA	TRBJ2-7	CASSSRDSGYEQYF
TRBV4-2	TRBD1	TRBJ2-7	CASSPRQGSDEQYF
TRBV30	NA	TRBJ2-7	CAGGVYEQYF
TRBV4-2	NA	TRBJ2-3	CASSQDGRDTQYF
TRBV5-1	NA	TRBJ2-1	CASSPLAFNEQFF
TRBV6-5	NA	TRBJ2-3	CASSLGPGQTDTQYF
TRBV4-3	TRBD2	TRBJ2-7	CASSQGIAGISYEQYF
TRBV4-1	NA	TRBJ1-4	CASSQVDRSDEKLFF
TRBV6-2/TRBV6-3	TRBD1	TRBJ1-1	CASSPPGGVSTEAFF
TRBV28	TRBD1	TRBJ1-2	CASSSRQGYVGGYTF
TRBV19	TRBD2	TRBJ2-3	CASRQSSGAGDTQYF
TRBV9	NA	TRBJ1-1	CASSPTERETEAFF
TRBV19	TRBD1	TRBJ1-4	CASSIGVRGTEEKLFF
TRBV2	TRBD2	TRBJ2-2	CASSEAGVWGGGELFF
TRBV7-2	TRBD1	TRBJ1-2	CASSSPPRRTGVYGYTF
TRBV11-1	TRBD1	TRBJ2-7	CASSDTDRVSYEQYF
TRBV11-3	TRBD2	TRBJ2-2	CASSRGGTQNTGELFF
TRBV4-3	TRBD1	TRBJ1-5	CASSRDGTGNQPQHF
TRBV5-6	NA	TRBJ2-6	CASSLGGSRGSGANVLTF
TRBV24-1	TRBD1	TRBJ2-2	CATSDAGTGTTGELFF
TRBV28	NA	TRBJ1-1	CASHELEGRAMNTEAFF
TRBV3-1/TRBV3-2	NA	TRBJ1-5	CASSQEGPRLKPQHF
TRBV27	TRBD1	TRBJ1-2	CASRQGADGYTF
TRBV30	TRBD2	TRBJ2-5	CAWSVIAGLGQAGGHQETQYF
TRBV6-2/TRBV6-3	TRBD2	TRBJ2-2	CASSYVGGTNTGELFF
TRBV28	NA	TRBJ2-7	CASSLSSYEQYF
TRBV6-6	NA	TRBJ1-2	CASSPGGYYGYTF
TRBV5-1	NA	TRBJ1-2	CASSLQGADGYTF
TRBV30	NA	TRBJ2-7	CAWSGQGKTYEQYF
TRBV6-1	TRBD2	TRBJ2-1	CASSEGLAGRGEQFF
TRBV6-1	NA	TRBJ2-7	CASSELRGYEQYF
TRBV19	TRBD1	TRBJ1-2	CATTGANYGYTF
TRBV25-1	TRBD1	TRBJ1-1	CASRGDRENTEAFF
TRBV6-5	NA	TRBJ1-1	CASNPGWTEAFF
TRBV28	TRBD1	TRBJ1-4	CASSSPGQGRLNEKLFF
TRBV3-1/TRBV3-2	TRBD2	TRBJ2-5	CASSQSVRTSGGREETQYF
TRBV15	TRBD2	TRBJ2-7	CATSREELADSYEQYF
TRBV6-2/TRBV6-3	NA	TRBJ1-2	CASSYSRQSGGYTF
TRBV5-1	TRBD2	TRBJ2-1	CASSSTGTSGSLFF
TRBV28	NA	TRBJ2-5	CAITRDTTQPAQYF
TRBV29-1	NA	TRBJ1-1	CSVGDTRKNTEAFF
TRBV11-2	NA	TRBJ2-7	CASSLVVGGPFEQYF